This T cell receptor (beta chain) was documented in a study of identical twins. TCRdb itself ran the 5' RACE reads through MiXCR, one entry per CDR3 protein. Here the sample spans 640,000 or so distinct CDR3 sequences, roughly 6.2% being singletons. This clonotype occurred a few times. Per germline, CDR1 SGHTA and CDR2 FQGTGA. The CDR3 runs to 14 residues. V lost 5 bases and J 6 bases, leaving 14 bases between the germline ends. The clonotype originates from a young man in good health. The chain couples TRBV7-3 to TRBJ2-1, with no clear D. Sequencing was carried out using naive T cells sorted from blood. CDR3 in DNA: TGTGCCAGCAGCCCCGCCTCCTGGGGCAATGAGCAGTTCTTC. Translation gives CASSPASWGNEQFF.